This T cell receptor beta chain was sequenced for a study of blood T cell repertoires in COVID-19. Study summary: Italy, Spain and the United States were the sources of the convalescent and acute COVID-19 samples. PBMCs, B-cell-depleted T cells, or T cells were the source of the cDNA or gDNA that made up the material.

Original analysis: Reference gene primer amplification gave estimated nucleated cell counts. Clones were sequenced by immunoSEQ multiplex PCR, and TCRdb holds only the in-frame ones, with some missing. V, J and clone size are those of that table, while D and trimming were read from the DNA. The sample lists around 310,000 clones, 89% occurring once. Each recovered donor of Cohort 3 presented with two negative PCRs, clearance, or symptom resolution. What was sequenced was PBMCs or T cells enriched from blood (not recorded which). The receptor was derived from a woman between 25 and 40 years old who had recovered from COVID-19.

The CDR3 loop reads CASSSPQGDTEAFF. CDR3 nucleotides: TGTGCCAGCAGTTCCCCACAGGGGGACACTGAAGCTTTCTTT. The chain carries TRBV28 and TRBJ1-1; 8 bases fit TRBD1. V gave up 4 bases and J gave up 3 bases; unmatched junction bases: 4. The CDR3 extends over 14 amino acids. Germline V gives CDR1 MDHEN, CDR2 SYDVKM.